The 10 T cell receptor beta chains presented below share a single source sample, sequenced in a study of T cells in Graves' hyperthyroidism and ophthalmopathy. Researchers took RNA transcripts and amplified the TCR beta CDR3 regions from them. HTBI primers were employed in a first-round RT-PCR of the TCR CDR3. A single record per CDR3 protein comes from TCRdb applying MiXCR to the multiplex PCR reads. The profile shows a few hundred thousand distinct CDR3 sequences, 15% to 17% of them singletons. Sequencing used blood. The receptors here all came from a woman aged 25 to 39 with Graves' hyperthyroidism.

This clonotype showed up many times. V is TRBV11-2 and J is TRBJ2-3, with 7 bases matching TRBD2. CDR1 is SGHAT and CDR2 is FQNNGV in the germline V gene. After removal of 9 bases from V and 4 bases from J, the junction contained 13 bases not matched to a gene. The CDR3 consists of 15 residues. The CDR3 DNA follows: TGTGCCAGTGGCTTTGCGGGAGATGTAGCAGATACGCAGTATTTT. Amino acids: CASGFAGDVADTQYF.

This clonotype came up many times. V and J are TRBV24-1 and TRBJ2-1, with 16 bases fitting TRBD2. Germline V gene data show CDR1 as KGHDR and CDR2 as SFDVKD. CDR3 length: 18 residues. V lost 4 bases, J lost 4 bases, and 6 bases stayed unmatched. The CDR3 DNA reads TGTGCCACCAGTGAGGGACTAGCGGGAGGGCCCAGGTACAATGAGCAGTTCTTC. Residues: CATSEGLAGGPRYNEQFF.

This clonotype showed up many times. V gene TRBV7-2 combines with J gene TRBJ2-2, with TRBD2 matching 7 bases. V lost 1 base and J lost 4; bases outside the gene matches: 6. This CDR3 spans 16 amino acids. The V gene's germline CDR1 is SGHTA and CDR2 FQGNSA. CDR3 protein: CASSLEAGAGTGELFF. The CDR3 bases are TGTGCCAGCAGCTTAGAGGCGGGAGCGGGCACCGGGGAGCTGTTTTTT.

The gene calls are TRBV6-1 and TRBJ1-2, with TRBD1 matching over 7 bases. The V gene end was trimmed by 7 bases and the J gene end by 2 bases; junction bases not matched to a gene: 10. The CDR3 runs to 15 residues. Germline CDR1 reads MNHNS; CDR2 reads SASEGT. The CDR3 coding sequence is TGTGCCAGCACCGAAACCGGGACAGTAAACTATGGCTACACCTTC. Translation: CASTETGTVNYGYTF.

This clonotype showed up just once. CDR3 nucleotides: TGTGCCAGCAGCTTAACGCCCGGCGGTGCCGAGCAGTACTTC. Protein sequence: CASSLTPGGAEQYF. The chain couples TRBV7-3 to TRBJ2-7; unclear D gene. This CDR3 region has 14 residues. The V gene's germline CDR1 is SGHTA and CDR2 FQGTGA. Trimming pared 0 bases from V and 6 bases from J, leaving 12 bases between.

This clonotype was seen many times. CDR3 DNA sequence: TGTGCCAGCAGCTTCAAGCGGGACTCCTACAATGAGCAGTTCTTC. Translated, it gives CASSFKRDSYNEQFF. J is TRBJ2-1 and V is TRBV11-2; TRBD2 matches 7 bases. With V trimmed by 3 bases and J by 0 bases, 2 bases remained unmatched. Germline-derived CDR1 and CDR2 are SGHAT and FQNNGV. This CDR3 is built from 15 residues.

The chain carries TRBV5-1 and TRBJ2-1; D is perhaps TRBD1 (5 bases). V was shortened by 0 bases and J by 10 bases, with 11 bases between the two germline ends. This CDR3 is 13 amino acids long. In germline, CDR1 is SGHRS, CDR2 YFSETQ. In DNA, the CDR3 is TGCGCCAGCAGCTTGGCTAAGGGGCGCGAGCAGTTCTTC. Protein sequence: CASSLAKGREQFF.

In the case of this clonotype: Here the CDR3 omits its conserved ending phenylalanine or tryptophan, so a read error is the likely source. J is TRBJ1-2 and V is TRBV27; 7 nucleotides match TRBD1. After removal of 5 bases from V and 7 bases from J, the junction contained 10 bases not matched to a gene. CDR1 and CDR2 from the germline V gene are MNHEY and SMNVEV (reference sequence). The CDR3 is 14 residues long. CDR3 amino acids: CASSGLTGARGYTL. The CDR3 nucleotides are TGTGCCAGCAGTGGCCTCACAGGGGCGCGTGGCTACACCCTC.

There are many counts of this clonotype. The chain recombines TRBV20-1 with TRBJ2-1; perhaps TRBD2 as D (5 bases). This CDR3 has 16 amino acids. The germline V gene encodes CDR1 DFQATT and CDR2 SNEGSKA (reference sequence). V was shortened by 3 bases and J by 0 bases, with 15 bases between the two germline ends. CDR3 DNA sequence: TGCAGTGCTAGGGCGGCTGGGGAGAGCTCCTACAATGAGCAGTTCTTC. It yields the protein CSARAAGESSYNEQFF.

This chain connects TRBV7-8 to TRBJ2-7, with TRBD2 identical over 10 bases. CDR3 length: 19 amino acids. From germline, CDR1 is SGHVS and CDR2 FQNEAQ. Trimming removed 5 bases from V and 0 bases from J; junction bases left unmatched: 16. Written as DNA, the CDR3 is TGTGCCAGCAGCCCCCCGGGTGTAGCGGGAGGTGTCAGCTCCTACGAGCAGTACTTC. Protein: CASSPPGVAGGVSSYEQYF.